These 21 T cell receptor beta chains came from one sample sequenced in a study of cytomegalovirus exposure and HLA in healthy donors (dated by TCRdb to the late 2010s). Library creation used the immunoSEQ multiplex PCR assay. For the multiplex PCR, a mixture combining 60 forward primers for TCR Vbeta segments and 13 reverse primers for TCR Jbeta segments was used. TCRdb carries this immuneACCESS record with in-frame sequences only. Its versions omit some clonotypes, under half of them owing to an unresolved V gene in the studies checked, with the rest unexplained. This sample's table carries roughly 200,000 clones. Of the sample, roughly 1.2% is held by the ten largest clones. The specimen was PBMCs. The receptors stem from a girl aged 2 to 9 in good health and CMV-seropositive.

The chain employs TRBV28 and TRBJ1-2, with D possibly matching TRBD1 (6 bases). Germline CDR1 and CDR2: MDHEN and SYDVKM. This CDR3 region has 13 residues. V was pared by 9 bases and J by 1 base, with 12 bases between. CDR3 in amino acids: CASLDSHNYGYTF. The CDR3 nucleotides read TGTGCCAGTTTGGACAGCCATAACTATGGCTACACCTTC.

The gene calls are TRBV6-1 and TRBJ1-3; TRBD1 is a possible D gene (5 bases). CDR1 and CDR2 (germline): MNHNS, SASEGT. V was clipped by 4 bases and J by 4 bases, with 14 bases between them. The CDR3 has 15 amino acids. CDR3 sequence: CASSVNRGSGNTIYF. In DNA, the CDR3 is TGTGCCAGCAGTGTTAATAGGGGTAGCGGAAACACCATATATTTT.

This rearrangement joins TRBV7-2 to TRBJ2-5, with 7 bases that match TRBD2. J was trimmed by 2 bases and V by 6 bases; bases with no gene match: 9. The CDR3 contains 15 residues. Germline V CDR1 and CDR2: SGHTA, FQGNSA. In DNA form, the CDR3 reads TGTGCCAGCAGAACGAGCGGGGCTCGACAAGAGACCCAGTACTTC. It specifies CASRTSGARQETQYF.

The chain couples TRBV27 to TRBJ2-6, with 8 nucleotides matching TRBD1. This CDR3 has 19 residues. Germline loops: CDR1 MNHEY, CDR2 SMNVEV (reference sequence). V shed 6 bases, J shed 0 bases, and the junction held 13 bases outside the gene matches. CDR3 nucleotide sequence: TGTGCCAGCAGACCAGGACAGGGTCGAATCCCCTCTGGGGCCAACGTCCTGACTTTC. Its translation is CASRPGQGRIPSGANVLTF.

This chain connects TRBV5-1 to TRBJ2-1; 8 bases are a match to TRBD2. V was pared by 3 bases and J by 0 bases, with 11 bases of the junction left unmatched. CDR1 and CDR2 from the germline V gene are SGHRS and YFSETQ. The CDR3 is made up of 18 amino acids. CDR3 sequence: CASSSGLGKFSSYNEQFF. Here the CDR3 DNA reads TGCGCCAGCAGCTCGGGACTAGGGAAGTTCAGCTCCTACAATGAGCAGTTCTTC.

The chain uses TRBV10-3 and TRBJ1-2, with TRBD1 matching over 7 bases. The CDR3 contains 14 residues. Germline lookup yields CDR1 ENHRY and CDR2 SYGVKD. V dropped 3 bases and J dropped 7; count of bases not matched to a gene: 8. This chain's CDR3 is CAISDLRQGGGYTF. The CDR3 nucleotides read TGTGCCATCAGTGACCTCAGACAGGGCGGTGGCTACACCTTC.

In DNA, the CDR3 is TGTGCCAGCAGAGACAGGGGGAACGTCGGTGAGCAGTTCTTC. This gives the protein CASRDRGNVGEQFF. The chain combines TRBV6-1 with TRBJ2-1; TRBD1 matches at 9 bases. This CDR3 contains 14 residues. Looked up from germline, CDR1 is MNHNS and CDR2 is SASEGT. J lost 9 bases, V lost 6 bases, and 9 bases had no gene match.

The chain employs TRBV6-5 and TRBJ2-1, with 9 positions matching TRBD2. This CDR3 is built from 15 residues. V was pared by 5 bases and J by 10 bases, with 12 bases of the junction left unmatched. Germline V lookup: CDR1 MNHEY, CDR2 SVGAGI. The CDR3 coding sequence is TGTGCCAGCAGTACGGGTTACGGCGGGAGGGCCGAGCAGTTCTTC. Its translation is CASSTGYGGRAEQFF.

The rearrangement joins TRBV28 to TRBJ2-3; TRBD2 matches at 7 bases. This CDR3 has 15 residues. V lost 5 bases, J lost 5 bases, and 10 bases stayed unmatched. Per germline, CDR1 MDHEN and CDR2 SYDVKM. The CDR3 DNA is TGTGCCAGCAGTGGAGGGAGGGTGGGGGGAGATACGCAGTATTTT. This gives the protein CASSGGRVGGDTQYF. Combining the CDR3 with reference TRBV28 and TRBJ2-3 gives the whole variable domain DVKVTQSSRYLVKRTGEKVFLECVQDMDHENMFWYRQDPGLGLRLIYFSYDVKMKEKGDIPEGYSVSREKKERFSLILESASTNQTSMYLCASSGGRVGGDTQYFGPGTRLTVL.

This sequence joins TRBV9 and TRBJ2-3; weak D call: TRBD2 (7 bases). The CDR3 has 15 amino acids. The V end was cut by 4 bases, the J end by 0 bases, with 12 bases between. From germline, CDR1 is SGDLS and CDR2 YYNGEE. Here the CDR3 reads CASSQGTISTDTQYF. DNA of the CDR3: TGTGCCAGCAGCCAGGGGACTATTAGCACAGATACGCAGTATTTT. The variable domain in full, with the rest retrieved from reference TRBV9 and TRBJ2-3, is DSGVTQTPKHLITATGQRVTLRCSPRSGDLSVYWYQQSLDQGLQFLIQYYNGEERAKGNILERFSAQQFPDLHSELNLSSLELGDSALYFCASSQGTISTDTQYFGPGTRLTVL.

The CDR3 here is CASSSSGAYNEQFF. Here the CDR3 DNA reads TGTGCCAGCAGTTCTAGCGGCGCCTACAATGAGCAGTTCTTC. The gene calls are TRBV6-1 and TRBJ2-1, with TRBD2 matching over 7 bases. Germline V gene sequence: CDR1 MNHNS, CDR2 SASEGT. V lost 5 bases, J lost 2 bases, and 3 bases stayed unmatched. The CDR3 is 14 amino acids.

The DNA of the CDR3 is TGCGCCAGCGCCCACCGAATTACAGGGGTTGGCGGCTACACCTTC. This gives the protein CASAHRITGVGGYTF. The V call is TRBV5-1, the J call TRBJ1-2; TRBD1 matches at 7 bases. This CDR3 has 15 residues. CDR1 is SGHRS, CDR2 YFSETQ, per germline. V lost 7 bases to trimming and J lost 8 bases; unmatched junction nucleotides: 17.

The chain recombines TRBV28 with TRBJ2-5; 7 bases are a match to TRBD1. J was trimmed by 1 base and V by 6 bases; bases with no gene match: 5. Germline V gives CDR1 MDHEN, CDR2 SYDVKM. This CDR3 has 14 residues. CDR3 sequence reads: CASRPDRAQETQYF. In DNA form, the CDR3 reads TGTGCCAGCAGACCCGACAGGGCCCAAGAGACCCAGTACTTC. Together with reference TRBV28 and TRBJ2-5, the CDR3 gives the full variable domain: DVKVTQSSRYLVKRTGEKVFLECVQDMDHENMFWYRQDPGLGLRLIYFSYDVKMKEKGDIPEGYSVSREKKERFSLILESASTNQTSMYLCASRPDRAQETQYFGPGTRLLVL.

The gene calls are TRBV7-2 and TRBJ1-2; 7 bases fit TRBD1. Losses at the gene ends were 1 base for V and 7 bases for J; bases not matched to a gene: 9. The germline V gene has CDR1 SGHTA and CDR2 FQGNSA. This CDR3 comprises 15 residues. The CDR3 reads CASSLVAGGLGGYTF. The CDR3 bases are TGTGCCAGCAGCTTAGTGGCAGGGGGTTTAGGTGGCTACACCTTC.

The CDR3 DNA is TGTGCCAGCTCACAAAAACAGGGGGACGAGCAGTACTTC. This gives the protein CASSQKQGDEQYF. The chain has TRBV18 and TRBJ2-7, with 8 bases identical to TRBD1. Trimming cost V 4 bases and J 5 bases; bases outside gene matches: 4. Germline V CDR1 and CDR2: KGHSH, LQKENI. The CDR3 has 13 residues.

The chain carries TRBV15 and TRBJ2-7, with D possibly being TRBD1 (6 bases). The germline V and J ends were trimmed by 5 bases and 5 bases, with 10 bases remaining between them. Germline CDR1 and CDR2: LNHNV and YYDKDF (reference sequence). CDR3 length: 12 residues. CDR3 nucleotides: TGTGCCACCAGCCTCGACAGGCACGAGCAGTACTTC. This codes for CATSLDRHEQYF. Full variable domain (rest looked up from reference TRBV15 and TRBJ2-7): DAMVIQNPRYQVTQFGKPVTLSCSQTLNHNVMYWYQQKSSQAPKLLFHYYDKDFNNEADTPDNFQSRRPNTSFCFLDIRSPGLGDTAMYLCATSLDRHEQYFGPGTRLTVT.

Here the CDR3 reads CASSRPNSGRFNNEQFF. Written as DNA, the CDR3 is TGTGCCAGCAGCCGTCCCAATAGCGGGAGGTTTAACAATGAGCAGTTCTTC. V usage is TRBV7-9 and J usage is TRBJ2-1; 10 bases are a match to TRBD2. CDR3 length: 17 amino acids. Germline loops: CDR1 SEHNR, CDR2 FQNEAQ (reference sequence). Trimming cost V 5 bases and J 5 bases; bases outside gene matches: 12.

This rearrangement joins TRBV28 to TRBJ2-2; weak D call: TRBD1 (7 bases). Looked up from germline, CDR1 is MDHEN and CDR2 is SYDVKM. V was clipped by 2 bases and J by 6 bases, with 19 bases between them. The CDR3 extends over 17 amino acids. CDR3 sequence reads: CASSLVSGRGRPGELFF. DNA for the CDR3: TGTGCCAGCAGTTTAGTATCGGGCAGGGGGAGGCCCGGGGAGCTGTTTTTT.

The chain joins TRBV4-1 to TRBJ1-1, with 7 bases that match TRBD1. Germline CDR1 reads MGHRA; CDR2 reads YSYEKL. This CDR3 spans 15 amino acids. V was clipped by 4 bases and J by 5 bases; unmatched bases: 10. CDR3 DNA sequence: TGCGCCAGCAGCCCTCAAGGGGGCGGGAGGACTGAAGCTTTCTTT. Protein sequence: CASSPQGGGRTEAFF.

J is TRBJ2-7 and V is TRBV5-8; TRBD1 might be the D (6 bases). The CDR3 spans 14 residues. In germline, CDR1 is SGHTS, CDR2 YDEGEE. Trimming pared 4 bases from V and 1 base from J, leaving 12 bases between. The chain's CDR3 is CASSRRQGSYEQYF. CDR3 in DNA: TGTGCCAGCAGCCGACGTCAGGGGTCCTACGAGCAGTACTTC.

The rearrangement uses TRBV7-2 and TRBJ2-2; unclear D gene. V lost 7 bases to trimming and J lost 4 bases, with 10 bases between them. This CDR3 is 13 amino acids long. The germline V gene has CDR1 SGHTA and CDR2 FQGNSA. CDR3 in amino acids: CASTMSSTGELFF. The CDR3 DNA is TGTGCCAGCACCATGTCGAGCACCGGGGAGCTGTTTTTT.